This T cell receptor (beta chain) was recovered during a study of shared clonotypes between healthy human individuals. Study results and limitations: Few donors restricted represented genetic and exposure-history diversity.

Nashville, Tennessee was home to all donors, each a Caucasian adult. The protocol was immunoSEQ multiplex PCR, while the TCRdb copy is restricted to in-frame clones and leaves out a portion. Here the sample spans about 1.1 million clones, about 72% being singletons. V shed 6 bases and J 4 bases; nucleotides not matched to a gene: 8. The CDR3 runs 14 residues. Germline lookup yields CDR1 MNHEY and CDR2 SVGAGI. As concerns this clone: Its antigen is as yet unknown.

V and J are TRBV6-5 and TRBJ2-7; 8 nucleotides align to TRBD1. Sequenced sample: memory CD4+ T cells from PBMCs. Specified subset: CD45RA-negative fraction. This TCR was sampled from a young man in good health. Some clones in this sample may be carry-over from other donors' samples. In nucleotides, the CDR3 is TGTGCCAGCAGCCCCCGGACAGGGTTGTACGAGCAGTACTTC. As protein: CASSPRTGLYEQYF.